A selection of T cell receptor beta chains follows, all from one sample in a study of OX40 agonist ivuxolimab in advanced cancers. Some clones are missing from TCRdb's copy, which holds only in-frame ones; the method was immunoSEQ multiplex PCR. The data contain about 20,000 clones, under 90% of them singletons. The sample in question was CD4+ or CD8+ T cells sorted from blood, obtained in a trial of the OX40 agonist ivuxolimab. These TCRs come from an adult with an advanced solid tumor such as melanoma, head and neck, liver or kidney cancer. Both conserved end residues are part of each CDR3. Each record gives: J gene, clone size, D gene, V gene, CDR3 DNA, CDR3 protein. The D gene is left open where the match is weak. Clone size is given for some rows only: seen once, a few or many times, or a class if the clone is expanded.

J: TRBJ2-2
size: -
D: -
V: TRBV27
DNA: TGTGCCAGCAGTTTCCTCGACACCACCGGGGAGCTGTTTTTT
CDR3: CASSFLDTTGELFF

J: TRBJ2-1
size: -
D: TRBD2
V: TRBV7-6
DNA: TGTGCCAGCAGCCGACGACTAGCGGGGGGGCTCTACAATGAGCAGTTCTTC
CDR3: CASSRRLAGGLYNEQFF

J: TRBJ2-5
size: -
D: -
V: TRBV6-6
DNA: TGTGCCAGCAGTTCGGCCCCCGGGACACCCGGGGAGACCCAGTACTTC
CDR3: CASSSAPGTPGETQYF

J: TRBJ2-7
size: -
D: -
V: TRBV27
DNA: TGTGCCAGCAGTTCCAGACGGGTGTCCTCCTACGAGCAGTACTTC
CDR3: CASSSRRVSSYEQYF

J: TRBJ2-7
size: -
D: -
V: TRBV11-2
DNA: TGTGCCAGCAGCCCTCTTCGCTACGAGCAGTACTTC
CDR3: CASSPLRYEQYF

J: TRBJ2-3
size: -
D: TRBD1
V: TRBV11-2
DNA: TGTGCCAGCAGCTCGACGGGACAGTCGCCAGATACGCAGTATTTT
CDR3: CASSSTGQSPDTQYF

J: TRBJ2-7
size: -
D: -
V: TRBV27
DNA: TGTGCCAGCAGTTTATCGGCCGACCCCGAGCAGTACTTC
CDR3: CASSLSADPEQYF

J: TRBJ2-7
size: -
D: -
V: TRBV11-2
DNA: TGTGCCAGCAGCCCCCCGACGGCCCACGAGCAGTACTTC
CDR3: CASSPPTAHEQYF

J: TRBJ1-5
size: -
D: -
V: TRBV19
DNA: TGTGCCAGTAGTATGGGAGGGACGAATCAGCCCCAGCATTTT
CDR3: CASSMGGTNQPQHF

J: TRBJ2-7
size: -
D: -
V: TRBV6-5
DNA: TGTGCCAGCAGTTCCCTTCGAGGGAGTCCCTACGAGCAGTACTTC
CDR3: CASSSLRGSPYEQYF

J: TRBJ1-6
size: -
D: -
V: TRBV4-1
DNA: TGCGCCAGCAGCCCCGTGGGAGTGAGGGGCGAGTTGTCTTCACCCCTCCACTTT
CDR3: CASSPVGVRGELSSPLHF

J: TRBJ1-1
size: -
D: TRBD1
V: TRBV27
DNA: TGTGCCAGCAGTTTATCTCCGATCGTGGGACAGATCAACACTGAAGCTTTCTTT
CDR3: CASSLSPIVGQINTEAFF

J: TRBJ2-5
size: -
D: -
V: TRBV28
DNA: TGTGCCAGCAGTTTCGTGGGGCAGTGGGAGACCCAGTACTTC
CDR3: CASSFVGQWETQYF

J: TRBJ1-2
size: -
D: -
V: TRBV7-9
DNA: TGTGCCAGCAGTAGGGAAACAGTGTATGGCTACACCTTC
CDR3: CASSRETVYGYTF

J: TRBJ2-2
size: -
D: -
V: TRBV19
DNA: TGTGCCAGTAGTATACTAAGTATGAACACCGGGGAGCTGTTTTTT
CDR3: CASSILSMNTGELFF

J: TRBJ1-4
size: -
D: -
V: TRBV19
DNA: TGTGCCAGTAGTATGGGGGATGAAAAACTGTTTTTT
CDR3: CASSMGDEKLFF

J: TRBJ2-3
size: once
D: -
V: TRBV7-6
DNA: TGTGCCAGCAGCTTATTTGCAGATACGCAGTATTTT
CDR3: CASSLFADTQYF

J: TRBJ2-2
size: -
D: -
V: TRBV6-5
DNA: TGTGCCAGCAGTTACTCGAATCCCGCGAACACCGGGGAGCTGTTTTTT
CDR3: CASSYSNPANTGELFF

J: TRBJ2-5
size: -
D: -
V: TRBV4-1
DNA: TGCGCCAGCAGACGCGGGACAGAAGAGACCCAGTACTTC
CDR3: CASRRGTEETQYF

J: TRBJ2-3
size: -
D: TRBD2
V: TRBV6-1
DNA: TGTGCCAGCAGTGAATTTGGGGAGGGGCCAGATACGCAGTATTTT
CDR3: CASSEFGEGPDTQYF

J: TRBJ2-7
size: -
D: -
V: TRBV6-1
DNA: TGTGCCAGCAGCCCGGACATTTACGAGCAGTACTTC
CDR3: CASSPDIYEQYF

J: TRBJ1-5
size: -
D: -
V: TRBV5-5
DNA: TGTGCCAGCAGCGGGGCCAGGGGCAATCAGCCCCAGCATTTT
CDR3: CASSGARGNQPQHF

J: TRBJ2-1
size: -
D: -
V: TRBV9
DNA: TGTGCCAGCAGCGTAGGGTTATGGGATGAGCAGTTCTTC
CDR3: CASSVGLWDEQFF

J: TRBJ2-2
size: -
D: -
V: TRBV6-4
DNA: TGTGCCAGCAGTGGCTCTAACACCGGGGAGCTGTTTTTT
CDR3: CASSGSNTGELFF

J: TRBJ2-1
size: -
D: -
V: TRBV5-4
DNA: TGTGCCAGCAGCCACAACAATGAGCAGTTCTTC
CDR3: CASSHNNEQFF

J: TRBJ2-1
size: -
D: TRBD2
V: TRBV7-9
DNA: TGTGCCAGCAGCTTAGCGGGGGTAGCGGGGCCCCCTTACAATGAGCAGTTCTTC
CDR3: CASSLAGVAGPPYNEQFF

J: TRBJ1-1
size: -
D: -
V: TRBV28
DNA: TGTGCCAGCAGTTGGGGGGGGCGGGACACTGAAGCTTTCTTT
CDR3: CASSWGGRDTEAFF

J: TRBJ1-4
size: -
D: -
V: TRBV10-3
DNA: TGTGCCATCAGTGATTTCGGGCAGGGAGGGACGGCTAATGAAAAACTGTTTTTT
CDR3: CAISDFGQGGTANEKLFF

J: TRBJ1-2
size: -
D: TRBD1
V: TRBV29-1
DNA: TGCAGCGCTAACGACAGGGGGGGATACACCTTC
CDR3: CSANDRGGYTF

J: TRBJ1-2
size: few
D: -
V: TRBV19
DNA: TGTGCCAGTACCGACTCTGACAGCTATGGCTACACCTTC
CDR3: CASTDSDSYGYTF

J: TRBJ1-2
size: -
D: -
V: TRBV29-1
DNA: TGCAGCGTTGAAGTGCACGGGGACTATGGCTACACCTTC
CDR3: CSVEVHGDYGYTF

J: TRBJ2-2
size: -
D: -
V: TRBV15
DNA: TGTGCCACCAGCAGGTCCCCGGGGGAAGGCGGGGAGCTGTTTTTT
CDR3: CATSRSPGEGGELFF

J: TRBJ2-5
size: -
D: TRBD2
V: TRBV29-1
DNA: TGCAGCGTTGTGCGGCGGGGGGGCCGAGAGACCCAGTACTTC
CDR3: CSVVRRGGRETQYF

J: TRBJ1-4
size: many
D: -
V: TRBV10-2
DNA: TGCGCCAGCAGTGAGTCTCGTTGGGGTAATGAAATCGAACTGTTTTTT
CDR3: CASSESRWGNEIELFF

J: TRBJ2-5
size: once
D: -
V: TRBV14
DNA: TGTGCCAGCAGCCAAGCGGTATTGGCTCTCCAAGAGACCCAGTACTTC
CDR3: CASSQAVLALQETQYF

J: TRBJ1-2
size: -
D: -
V: TRBV10-3
DNA: TGTGCCATCAGCTTACCACTCAATGGGGATACTGGCTACACCTTC
CDR3: CAISLPLNGDTGYTF

J: TRBJ2-7
size: -
D: -
V: TRBV11-2
DNA: TGTGCCAGCAGCGAATTCTACGAGCAGTACTTC
CDR3: CASSEFYEQYF

J: TRBJ2-1
size: -
D: -
V: TRBV19
DNA: TGTGCCAGTAGTACCTTAGAAGGGGATGAGCAGTTCTTC
CDR3: CASSTLEGDEQFF

J: TRBJ2-1
size: -
D: TRBD1
V: TRBV18
DNA: TGTGCCAGCTCACCCCGGGACAGGGGCTACAATGAGCAGTTCTTC
CDR3: CASSPRDRGYNEQFF

J: TRBJ1-1
size: few
D: -
V: TRBV5-1
DNA: TGCGCCAGCAGCTTGGTGGCTCCACAGACGAACACTGAAGCTTTCTTT
CDR3: CASSLVAPQTNTEAFF

J: TRBJ1-5
size: few
D: TRBD1
V: TRBV4-2
DNA: TGTGCCAGCAGCCAACTGACAGGGGAGGGGCAGCCCCAGCATTTT
CDR3: CASSQLTGEGQPQHF

J: TRBJ2-7
size: -
D: TRBD2
V: TRBV10-3
DNA: TGTGCCATCAGTGATGAGTCGGCGGGGGGCCCCTACGAGCAGTACTTC
CDR3: CAISDESAGGPYEQYF

J: TRBJ2-1
size: -
D: TRBD1
V: TRBV4-1
DNA: TGCGCCAGCAGGCGACAGGGTGACAATGAGCAGTTCTTC
CDR3: CASRRQGDNEQFF

J: TRBJ2-7
size: -
D: -
V: TRBV27
DNA: TGTGCCAGCAGTTGGGAGGGGGCCTCCTACGAGCAGTACTTC
CDR3: CASSWEGASYEQYF

J: TRBJ2-1
size: -
D: TRBD2
V: TRBV4-1
DNA: TGCGCCAGCAGCCAAGTGGCTAGCGGGGGGGCCGTTGACAATGAGCAGTTCTTC
CDR3: CASSQVASGGAVDNEQFF

J: TRBJ2-7
size: -
D: TRBD1
V: TRBV11-2
DNA: TGTGCCAGCAGCTTAGGGGGGACAGGGGAAGGGTTCCCCTACGAGCAGTACTTC
CDR3: CASSLGGTGEGFPYEQYF

J: TRBJ2-5
size: -
D: -
V: TRBV14
DNA: TGTGCCAGCAGCCAAGAGGGCCTAGCCGGGACCCAGTACTTC
CDR3: CASSQEGLAGTQYF

J: TRBJ1-2
size: -
D: -
V: TRBV29-1
DNA: TGCAGCGTTGAAGATCAGACAGCCCAAGACGGCTACACCTTC
CDR3: CSVEDQTAQDGYTF

J: TRBJ2-3
size: once
D: -
V: TRBV29-1
DNA: TGCAGCGTTGAAGGGATAGGGGGGGCAGATACGCAGTATTTT
CDR3: CSVEGIGGADTQYF